The TCR beta chain under discussion was sequenced for a study of shared clonotypes between healthy human individuals. Study information: Researchers assigned three CD4 naive, three CD4 memory, two CD8 naive and one CD8 memory plate to each donor.

On this clone: The antigen is not known.

Only in-frame clones appear in the TCRdb table, and some are missing; sequencing was by immunoSEQ multiplex PCR. The data hold 1.5 million to 2.5 million clones, with over 85% observed a single time. Positive CCR7 selection of CD45RO-negative cells yielded the naive CD8 cells, and terminally differentiated effector memory CD45RA+ cells were excluded. All donors were healthy HIV-negative adults lacking recent acute infections or vaccinations. The V end was cut by 0 bases, the J end by 3 bases, with 11 bases between. The germline gives CDR1 MNHNS, CDR2 SASEGT. The CDR3 runs to 16 residues. Study-wide findings and caveats: Several donors shared roughly 5% of their naive CD4 clonotypes.

Sequencing was done on a sample of naive CD8+ T cells sorted from blood. The chain has TRBV6-1 and TRBJ1-4; D not resolved. This receptor was taken from a man aged 18-30 years in good health. In DNA, the CDR3 is TGTGCCAGCAGTGAAGCGTTCGGGAGAGCTAATGAAAAACTGTTTTTT. Its protein is CASSEAFGRANEKLFF.